The 13 T cell receptor beta chains reported below all come from one sample, sequenced in a study of shared clonotypes between healthy human individuals. Profiled with immunoSEQ multiplex PCR; TCRdb holds only in-frame clones, not every one. The data contain 98,000 or so clones, 55% to 70% of them singletons. The sequencing sample was made of memory CD8+ T cells sorted from blood. Subset of the sample: CD45RO+ cells pooled with CCR7-negative TemRA cells. The receptors were sampled from a woman in her 30s in good health.

The chain carries TRBV5-5 and TRBJ2-7, with 8 nucleotides matching TRBD1. Germline V lookup: CDR1 SGHKS, CDR2 YYEKEE (reference sequence). The CDR3 is made up of 13 amino acids. Trimming removed 3 bases from V and 1 base from J; junction bases left unmatched: 0. The CDR3 bases are TGTGCCAGCAGCTGGACAGGGTCCTACGAGCAGTACTTC. Encoded protein: CASSWTGSYEQYF.

This CDR3 is CASSLRPVSPYEQYF. As DNA, the CDR3 is TGCGCCAGCAGCCTTCGGCCCGTGTCCCCCTACGAGCAGTACTTC. The chain employs TRBV4-1 and TRBJ2-7; D is ambiguous. Between the trimmed V and J ends, which lost 4 bases and 2 bases, there was a span of 15 bases. The V gene's germline CDR1 is MGHRA and CDR2 YSYEKL. The CDR3 loop spans 15 amino acids.

The rearrangement joins TRBV11-2 to TRBJ1-2, with 8 bases fitting TRBD1. Germline V gives CDR1 SGHAT, CDR2 FQNNGV. After removal of 5 bases from V and 4 bases from J, the junction contained 9 bases not matched to a gene. There are 15 residues in the CDR3. CDR3 loop: CASSPRTGLAYGYTF. The DNA for the CDR3 is TGTGCCAGCAGCCCGCGGACAGGGCTCGCCTATGGCTACACCTTC.

The genes are TRBV9 and TRBJ2-1; D remains unclear. With 2 bases removed from V and 6 bases from J, the gap between germline ends came to 9 bases. CDR3 size: 13 residues. CDR1 and CDR2 (germline): SGDLS, YYNGEE. CDR3 DNA sequence: TGTGCCAGCAGCGTTCCCAGGTTCAATGAGCAGTTCTTC. Encoded protein: CASSVPRFNEQFF.

Many counts were recorded for this clone. The chain carries TRBV19 and TRBJ2-1; 7 bases agree with TRBD2. Trimming cost V 3 bases and J 8 bases; bases outside gene matches: 4. This CDR3 region has 13 residues. Germline V gives CDR1 LNHDA, CDR2 SQIVND (reference sequence). The CDR3 coding sequence is TGTGCCAGTAGTATTTGGCTAGCGGATGAGCAGTTCTTC. The encoded protein is CASSIWLADEQFF.

The sample holds one count of this clone. The J gene is TRBJ2-7, the V gene TRBV27; 11 bases map to TRBD2. The germline CDR1 and CDR2 sequences are MNHEY and SMNVEV (reference sequence). Germline trimming cut 6 bases from V and 5 bases from J; bases unmatched to any gene: 6. CDR3 length equals 14 residues. CDR3 nucleotide sequence: TGTGCCAGCAGAGTAGCGGGAGGGCCGAACGAGCAGTACTTC. Protein sequence: CASRVAGGPNEQYF.

This clone was seen a single time. V usage is TRBV9 and J usage is TRBJ2-7, with 7 bases fitting TRBD2. J lost 4 bases, V lost 3 bases, and 7 bases had no gene match. The CDR3 sequence is 14 residues long. Germline CDR1 and CDR2: SGDLS and YYNGEE. The CDR3 DNA is TGTGCCAGCAGCGAAAATTCGGGAGGTTACGAGCAGTACTTC. This codes for CASSENSGGYEQYF.

Note on this clone: This sample also contains other DNA sequences that code for the same CDR3. V usage is TRBV20-1 and J usage is TRBJ2-7; no firm D call. There are 11 residues in the CDR3. Germline CDR1 DFQATT, CDR2 SNEGSKA (reference sequence). The ends were cut back, 3 bases at V and 4 bases at J, with 7 bases in the middle. The CDR3 spells CSAREVYEQYF. Here the CDR3 DNA reads TGCAGTGCTAGGGAAGTTTACGAGCAGTACTTC.

This clone was counted a few times. The rearrangement links TRBV20-1 to TRBJ1-1; no firm D call. Deletions cut 6 bases from V and 0 bases from J, with 5 bases between. The CDR3 extends over 11 amino acids. Per the germline V gene, CDR1 is DFQATT and CDR2 is SNEGSKA (reference sequence). The DNA of the CDR3 is TGCAGTGCGATCTTGAACACTGAAGCTTTCTTT. It is translated as CSAILNTEAFF.

This sequence joins TRBV27 and TRBJ2-7, with D unresolved. The V end was cut by 2 bases, the J end by 7 bases, with 12 bases between. Germline V gives CDR1 MNHEY, CDR2 SMNVEV (reference sequence). CDR3 length equals 13 residues. The CDR3 sequence is CASSLGLDREQYF. The CDR3 DNA reads TGTGCCAGCAGTTTAGGGCTAGACCGGGAGCAGTACTTC.

The genes are TRBV5-1 and TRBJ2-7; the match to TRBD1 covers 7 bases. The CDR3 runs to 14 residues. V was pared by 0 bases and J by 4 bases, with 4 bases of the junction left unmatched. Germline V CDR1 and CDR2: SGHRS, YFSETQ. CDR3 DNA: TGCGCCAGCAGCTTGGCCCCGACAGGGTACGAGCAGTACTTC. It is translated as CASSLAPTGYEQYF.

This clone occurred once. The rearrangement uses TRBV2 and TRBJ2-1; 7 bases are a match to TRBD2. The V and J ends lost 5 bases and 6 bases, in that order; junction bases with no gene match: 10. Germline V gene data show CDR1 as SNHLY and CDR2 as FYNNEI. The CDR3 sequence is 15 residues long. In DNA form, the CDR3 reads TGTGCCAGCAGTACCGGGACTACGACTCGCAATGAGCAGTTCTTC. It translates to CASSTGTTTRNEQFF.

V usage is TRBV6-1 and J usage is TRBJ2-7; TRBD2 agrees at 8 bases. V lost 3 bases to trimming and J lost 5 bases; unmatched junction nucleotides: 12. The V gene's germline CDR1 is MNHNS and CDR2 SASEGT. The CDR3 runs to 16 residues. In DNA form, the CDR3 reads TGTGCCAGCAGTGAGTTTAGAACTAGCGGACCCGACGAGCAGTACTTC. Translating it yields CASSEFRTSGPDEQYF.